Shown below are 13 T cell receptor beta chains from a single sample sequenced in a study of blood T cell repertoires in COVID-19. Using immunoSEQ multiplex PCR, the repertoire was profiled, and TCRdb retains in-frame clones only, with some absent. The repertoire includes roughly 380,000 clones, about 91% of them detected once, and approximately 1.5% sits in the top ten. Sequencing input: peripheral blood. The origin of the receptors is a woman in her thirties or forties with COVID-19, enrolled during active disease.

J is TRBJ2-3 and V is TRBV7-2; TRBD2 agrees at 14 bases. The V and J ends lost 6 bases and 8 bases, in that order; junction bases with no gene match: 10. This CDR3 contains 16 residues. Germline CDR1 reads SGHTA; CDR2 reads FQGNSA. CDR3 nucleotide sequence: TGTGCCAGCAGTGAACCGACTAGCGGGAGGGCGGGTACGCAGTATTTT. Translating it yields CASSEPTSGRAGTQYF. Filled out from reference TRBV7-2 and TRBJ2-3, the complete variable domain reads GAGVSQSPSNKVTEKGKDVELRCDPISGHTALYWYRQSLGQGLEFLIYFQGNSAPDKSGLPSDRFSAERTGGSVSTLTIQRTQQEDSAVYLCASSEPTSGRAGTQYFGPGTRLTVL.

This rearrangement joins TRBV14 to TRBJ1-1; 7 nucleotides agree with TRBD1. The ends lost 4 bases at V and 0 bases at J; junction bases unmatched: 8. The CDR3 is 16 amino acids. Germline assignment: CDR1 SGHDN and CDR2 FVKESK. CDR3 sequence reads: CASSRSGTALNTEAFF. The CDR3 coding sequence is TGTGCCAGCAGCCGGTCCGGGACAGCCTTGAACACTGAAGCTTTCTTT.

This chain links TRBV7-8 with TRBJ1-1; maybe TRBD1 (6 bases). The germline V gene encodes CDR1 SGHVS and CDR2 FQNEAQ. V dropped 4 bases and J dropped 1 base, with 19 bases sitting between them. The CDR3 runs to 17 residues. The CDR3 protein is CASSYDIQVGGNTEAFF. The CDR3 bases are TGTGCCAGCAGCTACGACATCCAAGTAGGGGGGAACACTGAAGCTTTCTTT.

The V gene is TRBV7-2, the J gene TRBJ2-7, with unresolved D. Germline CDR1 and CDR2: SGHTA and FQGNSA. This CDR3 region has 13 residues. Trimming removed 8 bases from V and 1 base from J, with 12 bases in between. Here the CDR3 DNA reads TGTGCCAGCTCAAAAACCAGTTCCTACGAGCAGTACTTC. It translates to CASSKTSSYEQYF.

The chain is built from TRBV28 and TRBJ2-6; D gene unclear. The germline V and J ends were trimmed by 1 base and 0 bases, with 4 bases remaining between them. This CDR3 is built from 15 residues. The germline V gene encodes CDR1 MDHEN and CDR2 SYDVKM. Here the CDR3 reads CASSLSLSGANVLTF. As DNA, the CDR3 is TGTGCCAGCAGTTTATCTCTCTCTGGGGCCAACGTCCTGACTTTC.

DNA for the CDR3: TGTGCCAGCAGCTACCGGGACAGGGGGCCAAATGAGCAGTTCTTC. Its translation is CASSYRDRGPNEQFF. The chain combines TRBV7-9 with TRBJ2-1, with TRBD1 identical over 12 bases. The CDR3 sequence is 15 residues long. CDR1 is SEHNR and CDR2 is FQNEAQ in the germline V gene (reference sequence). The trim removed 4 bases at V and 7 bases at J, leaving 5 bases unmatched.

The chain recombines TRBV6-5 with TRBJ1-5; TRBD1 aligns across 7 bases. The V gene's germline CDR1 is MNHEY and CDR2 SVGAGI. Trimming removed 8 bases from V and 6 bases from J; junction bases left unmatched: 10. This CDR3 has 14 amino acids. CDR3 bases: TGTGCCAGCGGCGGGGACAGCTTAAGTCAGCCCCAGCATTTT. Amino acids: CASGGDSLSQPQHF.

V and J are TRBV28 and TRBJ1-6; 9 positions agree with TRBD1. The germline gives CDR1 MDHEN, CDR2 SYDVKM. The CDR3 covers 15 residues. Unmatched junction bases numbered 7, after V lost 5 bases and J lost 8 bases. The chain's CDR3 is CASSRRQGGYSPLHF. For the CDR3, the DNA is TGTGCCAGCAGTCGTAGACAGGGGGGATATTCACCCCTCCACTTT. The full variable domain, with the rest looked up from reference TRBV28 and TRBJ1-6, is DVKVTQSSRYLVKRTGEKVFLECVQDMDHENMFWYRQDPGLGLRLIYFSYDVKMKEKGDIPEGYSVSREKKERFSLILESASTNQTSMYLCASSRRQGGYSPLHFGNGTRLTVT.

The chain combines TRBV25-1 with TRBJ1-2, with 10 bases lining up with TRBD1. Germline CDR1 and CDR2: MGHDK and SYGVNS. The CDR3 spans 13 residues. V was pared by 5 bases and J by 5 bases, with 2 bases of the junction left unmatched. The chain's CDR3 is CASSTGQGYGYTF. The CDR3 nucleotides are TGTGCCAGCAGTACGGGACAGGGGTATGGCTACACCTTC.

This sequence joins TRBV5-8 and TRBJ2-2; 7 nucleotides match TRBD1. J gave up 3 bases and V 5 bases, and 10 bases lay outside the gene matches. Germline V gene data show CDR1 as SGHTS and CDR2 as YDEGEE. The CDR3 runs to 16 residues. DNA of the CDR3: TGTGCCAGCAGTCCAGACAGGGTGTTGGACACCGGGGAGCTGTTTTTT. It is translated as CASSPDRVLDTGELFF.

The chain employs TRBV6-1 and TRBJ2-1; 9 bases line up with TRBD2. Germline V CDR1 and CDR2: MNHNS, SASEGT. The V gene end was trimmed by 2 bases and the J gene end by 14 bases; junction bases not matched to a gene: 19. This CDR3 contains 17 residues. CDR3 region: CASSERSGGSLGGWKFF. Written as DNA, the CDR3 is TGTGCCAGCAGTGAACGGAGCGGGGGGTCCCTTGGTGGTTGGAAGTTCTTC.

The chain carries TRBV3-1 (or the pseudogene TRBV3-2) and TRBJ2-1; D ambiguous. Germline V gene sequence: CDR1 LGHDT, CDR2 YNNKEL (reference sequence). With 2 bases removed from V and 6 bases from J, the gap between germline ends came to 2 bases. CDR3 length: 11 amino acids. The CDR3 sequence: CASSQLNEQFF. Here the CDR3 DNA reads TGTGCCAGCAGCCAACTCAATGAGCAGTTCTTC.

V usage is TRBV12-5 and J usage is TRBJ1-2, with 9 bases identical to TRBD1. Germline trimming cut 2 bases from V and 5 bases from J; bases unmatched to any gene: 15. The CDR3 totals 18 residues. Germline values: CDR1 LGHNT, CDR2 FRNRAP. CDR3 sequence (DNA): TGTGCTAGTGGTTTGTTACAGGGGGCGCGGGATTATGGATATGGCTACACCTTC. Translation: CASGLLQGARDYGYGYTF.